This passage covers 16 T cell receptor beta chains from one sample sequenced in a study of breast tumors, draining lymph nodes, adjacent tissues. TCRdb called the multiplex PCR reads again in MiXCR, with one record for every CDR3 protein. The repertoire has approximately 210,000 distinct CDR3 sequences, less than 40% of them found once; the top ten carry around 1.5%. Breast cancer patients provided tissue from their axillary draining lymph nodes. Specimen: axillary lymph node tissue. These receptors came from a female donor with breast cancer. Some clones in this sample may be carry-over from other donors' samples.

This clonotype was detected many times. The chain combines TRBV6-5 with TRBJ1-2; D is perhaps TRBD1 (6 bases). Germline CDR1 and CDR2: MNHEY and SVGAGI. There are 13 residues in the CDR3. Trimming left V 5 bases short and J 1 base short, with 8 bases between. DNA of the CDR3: TGTGCCAGCAGTAGACAGGATAACTATGGCTACACCTTC. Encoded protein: CASSRQDNYGYTF.

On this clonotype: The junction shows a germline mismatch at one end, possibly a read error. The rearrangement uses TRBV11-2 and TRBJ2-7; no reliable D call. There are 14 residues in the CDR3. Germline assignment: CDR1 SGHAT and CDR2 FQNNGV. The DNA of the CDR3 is TGTGCCAGCAGCTTACTCCAGGTCTCCTACGGGCAGTACTTC. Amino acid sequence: CASSLLQVSYGQYF.

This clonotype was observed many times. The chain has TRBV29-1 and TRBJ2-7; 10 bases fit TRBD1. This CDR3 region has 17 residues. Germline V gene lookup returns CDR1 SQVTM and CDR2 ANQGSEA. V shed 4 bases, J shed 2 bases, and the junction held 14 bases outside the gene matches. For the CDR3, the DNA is TGCAGCGTTGTAGGGCAAACGGGACAGGGGTACCCCTACGAGCAGTACTTC. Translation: CSVVGQTGQGYPYEQYF.

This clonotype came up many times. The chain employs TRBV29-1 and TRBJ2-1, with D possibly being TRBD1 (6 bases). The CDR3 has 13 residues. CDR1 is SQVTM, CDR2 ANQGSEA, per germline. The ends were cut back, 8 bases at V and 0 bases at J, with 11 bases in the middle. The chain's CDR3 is CSIRGGSYNEQFF. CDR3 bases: TGCAGCATCAGGGGCGGCTCCTACAATGAGCAGTTCTTC.

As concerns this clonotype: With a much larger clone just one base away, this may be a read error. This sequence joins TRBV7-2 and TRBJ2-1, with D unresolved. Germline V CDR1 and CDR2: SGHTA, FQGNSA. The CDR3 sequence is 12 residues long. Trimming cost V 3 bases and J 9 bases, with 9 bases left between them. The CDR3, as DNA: TGTGCCAGCAGCTTCTCAGGTGTTGAGCAGTTCTTC. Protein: CASSFSGVEQFF.

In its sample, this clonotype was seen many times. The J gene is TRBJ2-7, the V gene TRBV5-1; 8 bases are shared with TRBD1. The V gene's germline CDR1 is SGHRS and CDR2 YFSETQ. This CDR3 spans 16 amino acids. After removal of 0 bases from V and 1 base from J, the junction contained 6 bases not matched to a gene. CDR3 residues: CASSLAAGTGSYEQYF. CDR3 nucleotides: TGCGCCAGCAGCTTGGCCGCTGGGACAGGTTCCTACGAGCAGTACTTC.

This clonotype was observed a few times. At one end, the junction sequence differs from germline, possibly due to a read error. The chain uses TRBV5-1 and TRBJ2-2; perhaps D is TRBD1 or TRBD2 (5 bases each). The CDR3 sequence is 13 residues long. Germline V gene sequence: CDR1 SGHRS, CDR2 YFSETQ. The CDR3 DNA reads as TGCGCCAGCAGCTTGGAATCTCTCAGGGACCTGTTTTTT. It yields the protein CASSLESLRDLFF. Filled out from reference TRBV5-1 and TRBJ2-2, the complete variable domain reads KAGVTQTPRYLIKTRGQQVTLSCSPISGHRSVSWYQQTPGQGLQFLFEYFSETQRNKGNFPGRFSGRQFSNSRSEMNVSTLELGDSALYLCASSLESLRDLFFGEGSRLTVL.

CDR3 protein: CASSIGPGAVAKNIQFF. In DNA, the CDR3 is TGTGCCAGTAGTATAGGACCAGGGGCGGTAGCCAAAAACATTCAGTTCTTC. The chain has TRBV19 and TRBJ2-4; the D gene is possibly TRBD1 (6 bases). The J call could be wrong; TRBJ2-1 is a better fit for the DNA end. The CDR3 extends over 17 amino acids. Germline V gene sequence: CDR1 LNHDA, CDR2 SQIVND (reference sequence).

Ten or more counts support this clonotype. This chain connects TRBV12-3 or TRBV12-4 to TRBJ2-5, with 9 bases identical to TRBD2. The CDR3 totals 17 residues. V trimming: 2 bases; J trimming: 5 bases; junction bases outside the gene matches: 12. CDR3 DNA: TGTGCCAGCAGTTTATCGATTAGCGGGAGAGTCGCGGAGACCCAGTACTTC. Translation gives CASSLSISGRVAETQYF.

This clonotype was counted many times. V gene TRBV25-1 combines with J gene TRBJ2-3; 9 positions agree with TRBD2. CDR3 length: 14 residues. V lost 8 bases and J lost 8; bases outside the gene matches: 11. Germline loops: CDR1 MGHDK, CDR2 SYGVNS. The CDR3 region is CASSSSGTGATQYF. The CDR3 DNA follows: TGTGCCAGCTCGTCTAGCGGGACCGGAGCTACGCAGTATTTT.

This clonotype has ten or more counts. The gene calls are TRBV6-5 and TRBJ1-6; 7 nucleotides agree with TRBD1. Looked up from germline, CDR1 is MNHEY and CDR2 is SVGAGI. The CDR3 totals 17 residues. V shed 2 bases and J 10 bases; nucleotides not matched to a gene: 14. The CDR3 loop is CASSYRILRDRESPLHF. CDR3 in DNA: TGTGCCAGCAGTTACCGAATCCTCCGGGACAGAGAATCACCCCTCCACTTT.

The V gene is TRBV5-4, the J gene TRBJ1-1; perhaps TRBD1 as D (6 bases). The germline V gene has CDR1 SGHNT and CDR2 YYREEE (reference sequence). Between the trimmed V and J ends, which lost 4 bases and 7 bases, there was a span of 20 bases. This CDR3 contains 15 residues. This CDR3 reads CASSPGGAPLGEAFF. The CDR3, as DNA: TGTGCCAGCAGCCCGGGGGGGGCCCCCTTGGGTGAAGCTTTCTTT.

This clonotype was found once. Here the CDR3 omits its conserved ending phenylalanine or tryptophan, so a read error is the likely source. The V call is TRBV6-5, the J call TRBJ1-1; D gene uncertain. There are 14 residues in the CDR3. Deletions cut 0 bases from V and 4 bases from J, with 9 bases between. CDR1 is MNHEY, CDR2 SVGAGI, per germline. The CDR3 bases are TGTGCCAGCAGTTACTCGAGAGTCCTCACTGAAGCTTTCGTT. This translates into CASSYSRVLTEAFV.

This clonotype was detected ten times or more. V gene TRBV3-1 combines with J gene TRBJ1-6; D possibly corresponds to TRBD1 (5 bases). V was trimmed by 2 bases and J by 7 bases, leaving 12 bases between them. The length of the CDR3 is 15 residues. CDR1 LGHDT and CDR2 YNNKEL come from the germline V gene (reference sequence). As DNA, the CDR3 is TGTGCCAGCAGCCAATCAGGGACGCCCAATTCACCCCTCCACTTT. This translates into CASSQSGTPNSPLHF.

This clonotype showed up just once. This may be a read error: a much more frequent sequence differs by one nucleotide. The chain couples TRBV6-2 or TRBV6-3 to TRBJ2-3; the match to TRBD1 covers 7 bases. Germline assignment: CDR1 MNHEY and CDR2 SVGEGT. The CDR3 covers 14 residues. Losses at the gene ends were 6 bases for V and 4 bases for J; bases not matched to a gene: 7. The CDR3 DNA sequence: TGTGCCAGCAGGAGACAGGGAATGGCAGATACGCAGTATTTT. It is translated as CASRRQGMADTQYF.

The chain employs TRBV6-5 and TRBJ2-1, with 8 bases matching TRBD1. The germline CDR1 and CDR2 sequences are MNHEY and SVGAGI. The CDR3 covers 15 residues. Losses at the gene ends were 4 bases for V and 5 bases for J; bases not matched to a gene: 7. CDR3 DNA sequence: TGTGCCAGCAGTTTCAGGGGGCTGGATAACAATGAGCAGTTCTTC. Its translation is CASSFRGLDNNEQFF.